Listed below are T cell receptor beta chains from one sample, sequenced in a study of identifying expanded T cells in peripheral blood. Only in-frame clones appear in the TCRdb table, and some are missing; sequencing was by immunoSEQ multiplex PCR. The sample has around 91,000 clones; about 91% are singletons. Input material: blood. The receptors stem from a person aged 18 to 75 in good health. CDR3s leave out the opening cysteine and the closing phenylalanine or tryptophan.

v_call | cdr3_aa
TRBV28 | ASSLGGFYEQY
TRBV5-1 | ASSFTSDNTDTQY
TRBV18 | AGQMENQPQH
TRBV28 | ASSFLAREQY
TRBV18 | ASSKPSVGGEQPQH
TRBV27 | ASSLYPRVGQY
TRBV2 | ASSDRTADNEKLF
TRBV7-3 | ASSLTLGGPPGELF
TRBV30 | AWSEVGNQPQH
TRBV25-1 | ASSDRATGNTIY
TRBV6-4 | ASSDSPGSTGELF
TRBV6-1 | ASSQSGGTSEKLF
TRBV5-1 | ASSRLAGTQETQY
TRBV29-1 | SAEDGDHYEQY
TRBV5-4 | ASSFRAGGYNEQF
TRBV4-1 | ASSPGQGNTLNTEAF
TRBV2 | ASGQYEQY
TRBV5-1 | ASSLYGTMNTEAF
TRBV15 | ATSRSGNQPQH
TRBV28 | ASIQGGESPLH
TRBV23-1 | ASSQNPPGRGNTGELF
TRBV2 | ASRTALNTEAF
TRBV9 | ASSVDGTGIGELF
TRBV6-4 | ASSGTSHTDTQY
TRBV30 | AWSPRQSYT
TRBV28 | ASSHFATSGRTDTQY
TRBV6-1 | ASSEESGPNYGYT
TRBV6-4 | ASSDGLDTGELF
TRBV6-1 | ASSEVDGGGELF
TRBV28 | ASSFAQKNYEQY
TRBV9 | ASSPEGPLLSDTQY
TRBV27 | ASSFLREVNYGYT
TRBV18 | ASSLGHTMNTEAF
TRBV5-4 | ASSNGTSGIFEQF
TRBV10-3 | AISRQGGNQPQH
TRBV7-8 | ASSPRDRAQLAKNIQY
TRBV10-3 | AISDGAGGPREQY
TRBV5-6 | ASSPSTDTQY
TRBV6-1 | ASSTPSGNTIY
TRBV19 | ASSIGLAGTYEQY
TRBV9 | ASSSRTGLGEQY